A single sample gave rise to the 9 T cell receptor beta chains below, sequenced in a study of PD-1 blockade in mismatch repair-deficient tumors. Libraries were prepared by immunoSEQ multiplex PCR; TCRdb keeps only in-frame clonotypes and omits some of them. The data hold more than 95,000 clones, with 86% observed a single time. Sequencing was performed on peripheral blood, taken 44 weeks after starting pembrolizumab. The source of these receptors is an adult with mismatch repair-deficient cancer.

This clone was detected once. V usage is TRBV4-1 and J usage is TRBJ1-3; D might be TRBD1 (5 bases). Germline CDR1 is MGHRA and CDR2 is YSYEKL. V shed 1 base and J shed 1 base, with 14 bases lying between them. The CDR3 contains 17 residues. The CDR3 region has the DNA TGCGCCAGCAGCCAAGGGGGCAGAGGAACTTCTGGAAACACCATATATTTT. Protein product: CASSQGGRGTSGNTIYF.

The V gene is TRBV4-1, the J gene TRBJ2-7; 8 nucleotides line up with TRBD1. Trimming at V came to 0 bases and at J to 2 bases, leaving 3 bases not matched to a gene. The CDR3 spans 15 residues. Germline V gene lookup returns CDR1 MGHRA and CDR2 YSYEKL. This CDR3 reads CASSQETGVPYEQYF. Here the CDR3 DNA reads TGCGCCAGCAGCCAAGAGACAGGGGTACCCTACGAGCAGTACTTC.

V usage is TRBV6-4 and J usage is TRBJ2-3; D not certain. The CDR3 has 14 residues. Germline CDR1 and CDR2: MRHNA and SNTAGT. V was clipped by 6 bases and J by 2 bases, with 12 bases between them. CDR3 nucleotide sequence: TGTGCCAGCAGCCTTGGCTCAGACACAGATACGCAGTATTTT. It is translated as CASSLGSDTDTQYF.

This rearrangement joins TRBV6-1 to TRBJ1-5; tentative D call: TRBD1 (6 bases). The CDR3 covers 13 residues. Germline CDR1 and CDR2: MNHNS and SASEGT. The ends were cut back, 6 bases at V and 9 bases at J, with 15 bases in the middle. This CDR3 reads CASRGGGGRPQHF. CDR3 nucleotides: TGTGCCAGCAGGGGCGGGGGCGGGCGGCCCCAGCATTTT.

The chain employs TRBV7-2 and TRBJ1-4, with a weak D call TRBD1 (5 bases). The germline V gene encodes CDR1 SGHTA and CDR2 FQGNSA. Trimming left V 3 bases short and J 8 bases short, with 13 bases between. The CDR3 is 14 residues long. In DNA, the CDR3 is TGTGCCAGCAGCTTGTGGGGCGAGGGGGAAAAACTGTTTTTT. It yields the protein CASSLWGEGEKLFF.

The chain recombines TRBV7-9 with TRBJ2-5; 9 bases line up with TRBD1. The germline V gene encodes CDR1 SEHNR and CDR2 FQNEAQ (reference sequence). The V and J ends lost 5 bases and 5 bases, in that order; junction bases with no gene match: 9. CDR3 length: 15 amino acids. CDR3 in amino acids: CASSTQGAVKETQYF. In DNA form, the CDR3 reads TGTGCCAGCAGCACACAGGGGGCGGTTAAGGAGACCCAGTACTTC.

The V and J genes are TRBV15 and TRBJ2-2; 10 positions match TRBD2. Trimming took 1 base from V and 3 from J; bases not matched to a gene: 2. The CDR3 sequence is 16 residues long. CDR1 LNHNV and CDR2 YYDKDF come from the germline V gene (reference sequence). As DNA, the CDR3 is TGTGCCACCAGCAGAGCCCTAGCGGGGGACACCGGGGAGCTGTTTTTT. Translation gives CATSRALAGDTGELFF.

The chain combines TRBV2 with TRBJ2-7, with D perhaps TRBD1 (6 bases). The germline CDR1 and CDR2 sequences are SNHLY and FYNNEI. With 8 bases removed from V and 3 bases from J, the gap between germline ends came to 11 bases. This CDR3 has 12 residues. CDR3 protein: CASRRQVYEQYF. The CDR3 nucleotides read TGTGCCAGCCGGAGACAGGTCTACGAGCAGTACTTC.

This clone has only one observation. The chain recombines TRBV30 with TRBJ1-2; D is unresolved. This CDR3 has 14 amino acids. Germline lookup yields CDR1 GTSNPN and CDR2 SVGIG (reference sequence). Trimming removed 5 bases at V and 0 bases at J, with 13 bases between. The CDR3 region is CAWAWTGANYGYTF. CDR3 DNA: TGTGCCTGGGCCTGGACTGGAGCTAACTATGGCTACACCTTC.